The TCR beta chain under discussion was sequenced for a study of T cell changes during pregnancy in multiple sclerosis (dated by TCRdb to the late 2010s). General notes on the study: Changes in the T cell repertoire over the course of pregnancy were examined in this study in women with multiple sclerosis.

Libraries came from the immunoSEQ multiplex PCR assay. TCRdb took this table from immuneACCESS and kept in-frame rearrangements with V and J called. Such tables lack part of the clones; where checked against another copy, unresolved V genes explain under half of the gap, and the rest is unexplained. This sample has 60,000 to 85,000 clones in its table, and roughly nine tenths of those were observed once. The top ten hold about 1.5% of the sample. Taken from cysteine to phenylalanine, the CDR3 has 15 residues. Just the 45-base CDR3 DNA is kept, in frame starting at base 1. Trimming takes 4 bases off V and 9 bases off J; junction bases not matched to a gene: 10. The germline V gene (reference sequence) yields LNHDA for CDR1 and SQIVND for CDR2. Turning to this clone: Its antigen specificity is not known. No clone much larger than this one lies a single base away; base qualities are absent.

The rearranged segments are TRBV19 and TRBJ2-1; 9 of the junction bases match TRBD1. Specimen: peripheral blood, collected in the second trimester of pregnancy. The receptor was derived from a female donor with multiple sclerosis, enrolled in a pregnancy study. The DNA sequence follows: TGTGCCAGTAGTACGGGACAGGGAGTGGGCGGTGAGCAGTTCTTC. Translated, this is CASSTGQGVGGEQFF.